These 26 T cell receptor beta chains came from one sample sequenced in a study of T cells expressing NK-cell markers. TCRdb derives one entry per CDR3 protein from the 5' RACE reads, leaving out DNA. Reported are almost 450,000 distinct CDR3 sequences; the ten largest clones contain about 7.3%. The sample was blood T cells: a sorted CD56 or NKG2C T cell subset, CD4+ or CD8+ T cells, or bulk PBMC T cells (not recorded which). The receptor set was obtained from a woman aged 18 to 75 in good health.

The gene calls are TRBV18 and TRBJ2-7; TCRdb returns TRBD1, unconfirmable since there is no DNA. Germline V gives CDR1 KGHSH, CDR2 LQKENI. The CDR3 totals 14 residues. The CDR3 is CASYPKDRPYEQYF.

This rearrangement joins TRBV4-3 to TRBJ2-2; no DNA is available, so the TRBD1 call from TCRdb remains unchecked. CDR1 is LGHNA, CDR2 YSLEER, per germline. The CDR3 runs 16 residues. CDR3 region: CASSQDPRGGVGELFF.

The gene calls are TRBV7-9 and TRBJ1-1; checking the TCRdb D call of TRBD1 is not possible without DNA. The length of the CDR3 is 16 residues. Germline CDR1 and CDR2: SEHNR and FQNEAQ (reference sequence). The CDR3 is CASSSTDRGRETEAFF.

This CDR3 is CASTETSDNQPQHF. The V call is TRBV6-2 or TRBV6-3, the J call TRBJ1-5. The CDR3 is made up of 14 amino acids. Germline CDR1 and CDR2: MNHEY and SVGEGT.

V and J are TRBV7-9 and TRBJ1-1; TCRdb indicates TRBD1, and absent DNA this call remains unverified. Germline assignment: CDR1 SEHNR and CDR2 FQNEAQ (reference sequence). The CDR3 consists of 15 residues. CDR3: CASSLAVGRDTEAFF.

CDR3 sequence: CASSIQGTGELFF. The chain combines TRBV27 with TRBJ2-2; TCRdb outputs TRBD1, but without DNA this stays unchecked. CDR3 length equals 13 residues. The germline CDR1 and CDR2 sequences are MNHEY and SMNVEV (reference sequence).

The CDR3 loop reads CATSGDRVNEKLFF. The chain couples TRBV15 to TRBJ1-4. Germline loops: CDR1 LNHNV, CDR2 YYDKDF (reference sequence). This CDR3 has 14 residues.

The chain has TRBV20-1 and TRBJ1-1. The CDR3 consists of 11 residues. Germline V CDR1 and CDR2: DFQATT, SNEGSKA (reference sequence). The CDR3 spells CSARVLTEAFF.

The chain employs TRBV4-2 and TRBJ1-1. CDR3 length: 12 residues. Germline loops: CDR1 LGHNA, CDR2 YNFKEQ. The CDR3 sequence: CASSRAAGEAFF.

V gene TRBV20-1 combines with J gene TRBJ2-5; the TCRdb call, TRBD2, lacks DNA for checking. Germline V gene sequence: CDR1 DFQATT, CDR2 SNEGSKA (reference sequence). The CDR3 runs 13 residues. CDR3 residues: CSASSGSLKTQYF.

The chain carries TRBV7-8 and TRBJ2-3; without DNA, the TCRdb call of TRBD2 cannot be checked. CDR1 and CDR2 (germline): SGHVS, FQNEAQ. The CDR3 consists of 17 residues. CDR3: CASSLVRAGGPIDTQYF. The whole variable domain, filled in from reference TRBV7-8 and TRBJ2-3, reads GAGVSQSPRYKVAKRGQDVALRCDPISGHVSLFWYQQALGQGPEFLTYFQNEAQLDKSGLPSDRFFAERPEGSVSTLKIQRTQQEDSAVYLCASSLVRAGGPIDTQYFGPGTRLTVL.

CDR3 amino acids: CASSPEGRQTSYEQYF. The chain recombines TRBV5-1 with TRBJ2-7; there is no DNA to check the TCRdb D call of TRBD1. Germline V CDR1 and CDR2: SGHRS, YFSETQ. This CDR3 contains 16 residues.

V and J are TRBV6-2 or TRBV6-3 and TRBJ2-3; no DNA is available, so the TRBD2 call from TCRdb remains unchecked. CDR1 is MNHEY, CDR2 SVGEGT, per germline. The CDR3 contains 19 residues. The CDR3 region is CASSYSRSGGLTSTDTQYF.

The chain carries TRBV11-3 and TRBJ2-2; TCRdb picks TRBD2, but there is no DNA to check that call. Germline assignment: CDR1 SGHNT and CDR2 YENEEA. The CDR3 is 15 residues long. The CDR3 sequence: CASSFTSGGPGELFF.

The chain is built from TRBV4-1 and TRBJ1-5; as DNA is missing, the TRBD1 call by TCRdb cannot be tested. Per the germline V gene, CDR1 is MGHRA and CDR2 is YSYEKL. The CDR3 runs to 14 residues. This CDR3 is CASSQQGGDQPQHF.

This rearrangement joins TRBV20-1 to TRBJ2-1; TCRdb lists TRBD2, though no DNA is available to test this call. CDR1 and CDR2 (germline): DFQATT, SNEGSKA (reference sequence). This CDR3 spans 13 amino acids. This chain's CDR3 is CSAGASSYNEQFF.

This chain joins TRBV12-3 or TRBV12-4 and TRBJ1-3. The CDR3 length is 14 residues. The CDR3 reads CASSLLRSGNTIYF.

The chain has TRBV5-1 and TRBJ1-4; TCRdb's D call, TRBD1, is unchecked because there is no DNA. The CDR3 contains 14 residues. Germline CDR1 and CDR2: SGHRS and YFSETQ. CDR3 residues: CASSPGQNNEKLFF.

This chain links TRBV10-2 with TRBJ2-7; TCRdb returns TRBD2, unconfirmable since there is no DNA. CDR3 size: 14 residues. The V gene's germline CDR1 is WSHSY and CDR2 SAAADI. The CDR3 sequence is CATRLRTSDYEQYF.

The J gene is TRBJ1-1, the V gene TRBV6-5; the D gene TCRdb calls, TRBD1, cannot be checked with no DNA. The CDR3 spans 16 residues. The germline V gene encodes CDR1 MNHEY and CDR2 SVGAGI. This chain's CDR3 is CASSYGWSGQNTEAFF.

J is TRBJ2-7 and V is TRBV6-1. The CDR3 spans 14 residues. CDR1 MNHNS and CDR2 SASEGT come from the germline V gene. The CDR3 here is CASSEVVGYYEQYF.

The CDR3 is CSADGTVRNSPLHF. V usage is TRBV20-1 and J usage is TRBJ1-6; no DNA is available, so the TRBD1 call from TCRdb remains unchecked. This CDR3 comprises 14 residues. CDR1 and CDR2 from the germline V gene are DFQATT and SNEGSKA (reference sequence).

This chain links TRBV28 with TRBJ2-5; TCRdb lists TRBD1, though no DNA is available to test this call. The germline gives CDR1 MDHEN, CDR2 SYDVKM. There are 15 residues in the CDR3. The CDR3: CASSLSTGPQETQYF.

The V and J genes are TRBV14 and TRBJ1-5. Germline V gene data show CDR1 as SGHDN and CDR2 as FVKESK. The CDR3 extends over 16 amino acids. The CDR3 region is CASSQDRGRGNQPQHF. Filled out from reference TRBV14 and TRBJ1-5, the complete variable domain reads EAGVTQFPSHSVIEKGQTVTLRCDPISGHDNLYWYRRVMGKEIKFLLHFVKESKQDESGMPNNRFLAERTGGTYSTLKVQPAELEDSGVYFCASSQDRGRGNQPQHFGDGTRLSIL.

The chain recombines TRBV5-4 with TRBJ2-2; no DNA is available, so the TRBD1 call from TCRdb remains unchecked. The CDR3 consists of 17 residues. Per the germline V gene, CDR1 is SGHNT and CDR2 is YYREEE (reference sequence). The CDR3 protein is CASSPRQGPPGTGELFF.

The CDR3 region is CSVQITGGANEKLFF. The chain combines TRBV29-1 with TRBJ1-4; TCRdb gives TRBD1 as the D gene, but with no DNA this cannot be confirmed. CDR3 length equals 15 residues. The germline CDR1 and CDR2 sequences are SQVTM and ANQGSEA.